These 22 T cell receptor beta chains were all obtained from the same sample, sequenced in a study of T cells in Graves' hyperthyroidism and ophthalmopathy. It was RNA transcripts that yielded the amplified TCR beta CDR3 regions. First-round RT-PCR targeting the TCR CDR3 was performed with the HTBI primer set. TCRdb recomputed calls from the multiplex PCR reads with MiXCR, one row per CDR3 protein. The profile shows 610,000 or so distinct CDR3 sequences, about half of them singletons. Sequencing was done on a sample of peripheral blood or thyroid tissue (not recorded which). These receptors all stem from a young woman with Graves' hyperthyroidism.

This clonotype was counted many times. Here the CDR3 reads CASTREVSGTGELFF. The CDR3 DNA sequence: TGTGCCAGTACCCGAGAAGTTAGCGGCACCGGGGAGCTGTTTTTT. The V gene is TRBV19, the J gene TRBJ2-2, with D maybe TRBD2 (6 bases). Trimming took 7 bases from V and 4 from J, leaving 16 bases between them. Germline V gives CDR1 LNHDA, CDR2 SQIVND (reference sequence). CDR3 size: 15 residues. The full variable domain, its missing parts supplied by reference TRBV19 and TRBJ2-2, is DGGITQSPKYLFRKEGQNVTLSCEQNLNHDAMYWYRQDPGQGLRLIYYSQIVNDFQKGDIAEGYSVSREKKESFPLTVTSAQKNPTAFYLCASTREVSGTGELFFGEGSRLTVL.

The V call is TRBV7-9, the J call TRBJ2-7, with D perhaps matching TRBD1 (6 bases). Trimming stripped 2 bases from V and 4 bases from J, with 15 bases between. Germline-derived CDR1 and CDR2 are SEHNR and FQNEAQ (reference sequence). This CDR3 has 15 residues. The CDR3 region is CASSLTGTPFYEQYF. The CDR3 bases are TGTGCCAGCAGCTTAACCGGGACACCATTTTACGAGCAGTACTTC.

This clonotype was observed at least ten times. The chain is built from TRBV9 and TRBJ1-4, with no clear D. Germline CDR1 and CDR2: SGDLS and YYNGEE. This CDR3 is 16 amino acids long. V gave up 0 bases and J gave up 0 bases, with 9 bases separating them. The CDR3 DNA sequence: TGTGCCAGCAGCGTAGCTCCGTCTGCAACTAATGAAAAACTGTTTTTT. It codes for CASSVAPSATNEKLFF.

Of note for this clonotype: This may arise from a read error, as a much more abundant clone is one base away. This chain links TRBV15 with TRBJ2-7; TRBD2 matches 10 bases. Germline CDR1 is LNHNV and CDR2 is YYDKDF (reference sequence). The CDR3 covers 15 residues. The CDR3 spells CASSPPRLAGYEQYF. In nucleotides, the CDR3 is TGTGCCAGCAGCCCGCCGAGACTAGCGGGCTACGAGCAGTACTTC.

This sequence joins TRBV3-1 and TRBJ2-7, with TRBD2 matching 13 bases. The CDR3 is made up of 16 amino acids. CDR1 LGHDT and CDR2 YNNKEL come from the germline V gene (reference sequence). The V and J ends lost 2 bases and 2 bases, in that order; junction bases with no gene match: 3. CDR3 nucleotide sequence: TGTGCCAGCAGCCAAACTAGCGGGAGGGGAACCTACGAGCAGTACTTC. It is translated as CASSQTSGRGTYEQYF.

Concerning this clonotype: Compared with germline, one end of the junction differs, possibly owing to a read error. As DNA, the CDR3 is TGTGCCAGCAGCTCGGGACAGGGGGCTAACGGGGAACTGTTTTTT. Protein sequence: CASSSGQGANGELFF. V and J are TRBV7-3 and TRBJ2-2; 12 bases fit TRBD1. The length of the CDR3 is 15 residues. From germline, CDR1 is SGHTA and CDR2 FQGTGA. The entire variable domain, with the rest obtained from reference TRBV7-3 and TRBJ2-2, is as follows: GAGVSQTPSNKVTEKGKYVELRCDPISGHTALYWYRQSLGQGPEFLIYFQGTGAADDSGLPNDRFFAVRPEGSVSTLKIQRTERGDSAVYLCASSSGQGANGELFFGEGSRLTVL.

On this clonotype itself: This may be a read error, as it is one base from a much larger clone. V is TRBV10-2 and J is TRBJ1-1; TRBD1 matches at 7 bases. The CDR3 consists of 13 residues. CDR1 is WSHSY and CDR2 is SAAADI in the germline V gene. The CDR3 is CASKGARNAEAFF. The CDR3, as DNA: TGCGCCAGTAAGGGGGCGCGGAACGCTGAAGCTTTCTTT.

Concerning this clonotype: This may come from a read error, since a much larger clone is one base off. This chain connects TRBV2 to TRBJ1-5; D remains unclear. The V gene's germline CDR1 is SNHLY and CDR2 FYNNEI. With 5 bases removed from V and 7 bases from J, the gap between germline ends came to 18 bases. This CDR3 contains 15 residues. CDR3 in amino acids: CASSYSIHERQPQHF. CDR3 sequence (DNA): TGTGCCAGCAGTTACTCGATACATGAGAGACAGCCCCAGCATTTT.

This clonotype has a count of ten or more. V and J are TRBV29-1 and TRBJ2-7; D is possibly TRBD1 (5 bases). Germline V gene lookup returns CDR1 SQVTM and CDR2 ANQGSEA. Deletions cut 4 bases from V and 0 bases from J, with 7 bases between. The CDR3 has 12 residues. The CDR3 sequence is CSVGGGSYEQYF. Written as DNA, the CDR3 is TGCAGCGTTGGGGGCGGCTCCTACGAGCAGTACTTC.

The V call is TRBV4-2, the J call TRBJ2-1; 14 bases are a match to TRBD2. V lost 1 base and J lost 1; bases outside the gene matches: 6. Germline assignment: CDR1 LGHNA and CDR2 YNFKEQ. The CDR3 contains 19 residues. The CDR3 sequence is CASSQVNGTSGSSYNEQFF. DNA of the CDR3: TGTGCCAGCAGCCAAGTAAACGGGACTAGCGGGAGTTCCTACAATGAGCAGTTCTTC.

This clonotype was detected ten times or more. The chain uses TRBV11-2 and TRBJ1-5; D gene ambiguous. This CDR3 is built from 15 residues. The ends were cut back, 1 base at V and 0 bases at J, with 7 bases in the middle. Germline V gives CDR1 SGHAT, CDR2 FQNNGV. CDR3 nucleotide sequence: TGTGCCAGCAGCTTAGGGGTAATTAGCAATCAGCCCCAGCATTTT. This sequence encodes CASSLGVISNQPQHF.

The chain links TRBV12-3 or TRBV12-4 to TRBJ1-1; no reliable D call. The V end was cut by 4 bases, the J end by 7 bases, with 16 bases between. The CDR3 loop spans 14 amino acids. The CDR3 protein is CASSSVALTNEAFF. CDR3 in DNA: TGTGCCAGCAGTTCGGTCGCCCTGACTAATGAAGCTTTCTTT.

This clonotype was seen repeatedly, ten times or more. This chain joins TRBV12-3 or TRBV12-4 and TRBJ1-3; 11 positions match TRBD1. The CDR3 sequence is 17 residues long. J gave up 2 bases and V 3 bases, and 6 bases lay outside the gene matches. The CDR3 DNA reads as TGTGCCAGCAGTTTTAGGGACAGGGGGTTCGCTGGAAACACCATATATTTT. Its translation is CASSFRDRGFAGNTIYF.

This clonotype was counted a few times. This chain uses TRBV6-5 with TRBJ2-7; 10 bases map to TRBD1. CDR1 and CDR2 (germline): MNHEY, SVGAGI. J gave up 7 bases and V 5 bases, and 8 bases lay outside the gene matches. The CDR3 runs 14 residues. CDR3 in DNA: TGTGCCAGCAGTCCGGGACAGGGGAGGAATGAGCAGTACTTC. It codes for CASSPGQGRNEQYF.

The chain employs TRBV24-1 and TRBJ2-5, with 8 bases aligning to TRBD1. CDR1 is KGHDR, CDR2 SFDVKD, per germline. J gave up 2 bases and V 5 bases, and 6 bases lay outside the gene matches. CDR3 length: 15 residues. Here the CDR3 DNA reads TGTGCCACCAGTGGGCCGGGACAGGTTCAAGAGACCCAGTACTTC. Amino acids: CATSGPGQVQETQYF.

This clonotype came up many times. The rearrangement joins TRBV20-1 to TRBJ2-7; 7 bases match TRBD1. This CDR3 is 12 amino acids long. J gave up 5 bases and V 5 bases, and 6 bases lay outside the gene matches. Germline CDR1 reads DFQATT; CDR2 reads SNEGSKA (reference sequence). This CDR3 reads CSALDRHHEQYF. CDR3 DNA sequence: TGCAGTGCTTTGGACAGGCACCACGAGCAGTACTTC.

This chain links TRBV3-1 with TRBJ2-7; no firm D call. Trimming left V 0 bases short and J 2 bases short, with 8 bases between. The CDR3 sequence is 14 residues long. From germline, CDR1 is LGHDT and CDR2 YNNKEL (reference sequence). CDR3 coding DNA: TGTGCCAGCAGCCAAGATAGATTGACCTACGAGCAGTACTTC. This gives the protein CASSQDRLTYEQYF.

This chain joins TRBV24-1 and TRBJ2-7; 13 bases line up with TRBD2. CDR1 is KGHDR, CDR2 SFDVKD, per germline. This CDR3 comprises 19 residues. Trimming removed 3 bases from V and 3 bases from J; junction bases left unmatched: 13. The CDR3 protein is CATSDNKPGTSGKLYEQYF. CDR3 coding DNA: TGTGCCACCAGTGATAACAAGCCCGGGACTAGCGGGAAACTCTACGAGCAGTACTTC.

J is TRBJ2-6 and V is TRBV19; D call uncertain. This CDR3 contains 15 residues. Germline V CDR1 and CDR2: LNHDA, SQIVND (reference sequence). Trimming left V 10 bases short and J 4 bases short, with 17 bases between. The DNA for the CDR3 is TGTGCCACCACCCTCTCAGGTACAGGGGCCAACGTCCTGACTTTC. The encoded protein is CATTLSGTGANVLTF.

The gene calls are TRBV6-5 and TRBJ1-3; D unclear. There are 15 residues in the CDR3. In germline, CDR1 is MNHEY, CDR2 SVGAGI. Deletions cut 6 bases from V and 0 bases from J, with 12 bases between. The CDR3 bases are TGTGCCAGCAGAACGAGACGAGTCTCTGGAAACACCATATATTTT. Translated, it gives CASRTRRVSGNTIYF.

The rearrangement links TRBV5-6 to TRBJ2-2; no clear D gene. This CDR3 spans 14 amino acids. CDR1 and CDR2 from the germline V gene are SGHDT and YYEEEE. V lost 1 base to trimming and J lost 1 base, with 5 bases between them. Written as DNA, the CDR3 is TGTGCCAGCAGCTTGAAGAGGAACACCGGGGAGCTGTTTTTT. It is translated as CASSLKRNTGELFF. Combining the CDR3 with reference TRBV5-6 and TRBJ2-2 gives the whole variable domain DAGVTQSPTHLIKTRGQQVTLRCSPKSGHDTVSWYQQALGQGPQFIFQYYEEEERQRGNFPDRFSGHQFPNYSSELNVNALLLGDSALYLCASSLKRNTGELFFGEGSRLTVL.

This clonotype was picked up many times. This sequence joins TRBV6-6 and TRBJ1-2; weak D call: TRBD1 (5 bases). Germline CDR1 is MNHNY and CDR2 is SVGAGI (reference sequence). There are 15 residues in the CDR3. Deletions cut 6 bases from V and 1 base from J, with 15 bases between. The CDR3 loop is CASSATGDFNYGYTF. The CDR3 bases are TGTGCCAGCAGCGCCACCGGGGACTTTAACTATGGCTACACCTTC.